What follows are 26 T cell receptor beta chains derived from one specimen sequenced in a study of blood T cell repertoires in COVID-19. The method was immunoSEQ multiplex PCR; TCRdb's version includes in-frame clones alone and lacks a portion of them. The data contain roughly 320,000 clones, 85% to 95% of them singletons. The specimen sequenced was PBMCs or T cells enriched from blood (not recorded which). All receptors derive from a woman aged 25-40 years who had been exposed to COVID-19.

The chain joins TRBV5-1 to TRBJ1-2, with a weak D call TRBD1 (5 bases). This CDR3 is 14 amino acids long. With 1 base removed from V and 3 bases from J, the gap between germline ends came to 10 bases. Germline CDR1 is SGHRS and CDR2 is YFSETQ. CDR3 sequence (DNA): TGCGCCAGCAGCTTGAGTAGCAGGGACTATGGCTACACCTTC. It is translated as CASSLSSRDYGYTF. Using reference TRBV5-1 and TRBJ1-2 for the parts outside the CDR3, the full variable domain is KAGVTQTPRYLIKTRGQQVTLSCSPISGHRSVSWYQQTPGQGLQFLFEYFSETQRNKGNFPGRFSGRQFSNSRSEMNVSTLELGDSALYLCASSLSSRDYGYTFGSGTRLTVV.

This sequence joins TRBV15 and TRBJ1-3, with a tentative D call TRBD1 (6 bases). Germline lookup yields CDR1 LNHNV and CDR2 YYDKDF (reference sequence). The CDR3 contains 14 residues. V lost 8 bases and J 1 base, leaving 12 bases between the germline ends. DNA of the CDR3: TGTGCCACCCAGGACAGAGGATCTGGAAACACCATATATTTT. Amino acids: CATQDRGSGNTIYF. Together with reference TRBV15 and TRBJ1-3, the CDR3 gives the full variable domain: DAMVIQNPRYQVTQFGKPVTLSCSQTLNHNVMYWYQQKSSQAPKLLFHYYDKDFNNEADTPDNFQSRRPNTSFCFLDIRSPGLGDTAMYLCATQDRGSGNTIYFGEGSWLTVV.

The chain joins TRBV25-1 to TRBJ2-1, with D perhaps TRBD1 (6 bases). Trimming pared 3 bases from V and 4 bases from J, leaving 13 bases between. This CDR3 is 15 amino acids long. Germline V lookup: CDR1 MGHDK, CDR2 SYGVNS. CDR3 bases: TGTGCCAGCAGTGACCCCTCCGGACAGTACAATGAGCAGTTCTTC. Translated, it gives CASSDPSGQYNEQFF.

The J gene is TRBJ1-6, the V gene TRBV28, with 8 bases aligning to TRBD1. Looked up from germline, CDR1 is MDHEN and CDR2 is SYDVKM. V lost 7 bases, J lost 0 bases, and 14 bases stayed unmatched. The CDR3 runs to 19 residues. The DNA for the CDR3 is TGTGCCAGCACCCGGACAGGGTTATTACTGAGCTCCTATAATTCACCCCTCCACTTT. It is translated as CASTRTGLLLSSYNSPLHF.

The V call is TRBV14, the J call TRBJ1-6, with 7 bases identical to TRBD1. The CDR3 covers 17 residues. V shed 2 bases, J shed 0 bases, and the junction held 4 bases outside the gene matches. Germline loops: CDR1 SGHDN, CDR2 FVKESK. CDR3 region: CASSQRGQSSYNSPLHF. The CDR3 DNA sequence: TGTGCCAGCAGCCAACGGGGACAGTCCTCCTATAATTCACCCCTCCACTTT.

The chain combines TRBV5-1 with TRBJ2-4, with a weak D call TRBD1 (5 bases). CDR1 is SGHRS and CDR2 is YFSETQ in the germline V gene. Trimming shortened V by 1 base and J by 8 bases, and 19 bases separated the two germline ends. CDR3 length: 16 residues. CDR3 protein: CASSLIGGAEGDIQYF. CDR3 nucleotide sequence: TGCGCCAGCAGCTTGATAGGTGGGGCCGAAGGGGACATTCAGTACTTC. The entire variable domain, with the rest obtained from reference TRBV5-1 and TRBJ2-4, is as follows: KAGVTQTPRYLIKTRGQQVTLSCSPISGHRSVSWYQQTPGQGLQFLFEYFSETQRNKGNFPGRFSGRQFSNSRSEMNVSTLELGDSALYLCASSLIGGAEGDIQYFGAGTRLSVL.

The chain has TRBV7-3 and TRBJ2-1, with 12 nucleotides matching TRBD2. CDR3 length: 17 amino acids. J gave up 3 bases and V 5 bases, and 8 bases lay outside the gene matches. The germline V gene encodes CDR1 SGHTA and CDR2 FQGTGA. The CDR3 nucleotides read TGTGCCAGCAGCGCGACTAGCGGGGGCCTCCTCTACAATGAGCAGTTCTTC. This encodes CASSATSGGLLYNEQFF.

J is TRBJ2-3 and V is TRBV18; the D gene is possibly TRBD2 (5 bases). Germline CDR1 reads KGHSH; CDR2 reads LQKENI. The CDR3 consists of 16 residues. The germline V and J ends were trimmed by 2 bases and 0 bases, with 12 bases remaining between them. This CDR3 is CASSPTSPPSTDTQYF. The CDR3 nucleotides read TGTGCCAGCTCACCAACTAGTCCCCCGAGCACAGATACGCAGTATTTT.

This clone is a singleton in its sample. J is TRBJ1-2 and V is TRBV11-2; TRBD1 matches at 7 bases. This CDR3 spans 14 amino acids. After removal of 5 bases from V and 2 bases from J, the junction contained 5 bases not matched to a gene. Per the germline V gene, CDR1 is SGHAT and CDR2 is FQNNGV. The CDR3 DNA reads as TGTGCCAGCAGCCGACAGGGAAGAAACTATGGCTACACCTTC. Its protein product is CASSRQGRNYGYTF.

The chain joins TRBV5-1 to TRBJ2-5; TRBD1 is a possible D gene (6 bases). The CDR3 is made up of 13 amino acids. The germline V and J ends were trimmed by 6 bases and 4 bases, with 13 bases remaining between them. Germline-derived CDR1 and CDR2 are SGHRS and YFSETQ. The CDR3 sequence is CASTPQGAETQYF. The CDR3 bases are TGCGCCAGCACACCACAGGGTGCAGAGACCCAGTACTTC.

The chain couples TRBV19 to TRBJ2-7; TRBD1 agrees at 9 bases. This CDR3 has 14 residues. The V gene's germline CDR1 is LNHDA and CDR2 SQIVND (reference sequence). V lost 9 bases, J lost 0 bases, and 6 bases stayed unmatched. CDR3 coding DNA: TGTGCCAGCACCACAGGGGGCGGCTCCTACGAGCAGTACTTC. The encoded protein is CASTTGGGSYEQYF. Full variable domain (remainder filled in from reference TRBV19 and TRBJ2-7): DGGITQSPKYLFRKEGQNVTLSCEQNLNHDAMYWYRQDPGQGLRLIYYSQIVNDFQKGDIAEGYSVSREKKESFPLTVTSAQKNPTAFYLCASTTGGGSYEQYFGPGTRLTVT.

The rearrangement uses TRBV2 and TRBJ1-2; D might be TRBD1 (6 bases). The CDR3 runs 14 residues. The V and J ends lost 2 bases and 6 bases respectively, with 13 bases between them. From germline, CDR1 is SNHLY and CDR2 FYNNEI. DNA of the CDR3: TGTGCCAGCAGTGAAACTGTCAGGGGAAATGGCTACACCTTC. It specifies CASSETVRGNGYTF.

This clone showed up just a few times. The chain joins TRBV3-1 (or the pseudogene TRBV3-2) to TRBJ2-7; a possible D gene is TRBD1 (5 bases). The V gene lost 4 bases and the J gene lost 4 bases, with 11 bases spanning the gap. Germline V gives CDR1 LGHDT, CDR2 YNNKEL (reference sequence). The CDR3 contains 13 residues. Here the CDR3 reads CASSPSRAYEQYF. CDR3 sequence (DNA): TGTGCCAGCAGCCCGTCCAGGGCGTACGAGCAGTACTTC.

In DNA form, the CDR3 reads TGTGCCAGCAGCATGTTTGAGTTCCCTGAAGCTTTCTTT. This translates into CASSMFEFPEAFF. V gene TRBV5-6 combines with J gene TRBJ1-1; D gene ambiguous. The germline V gene encodes CDR1 SGHDT and CDR2 YYEEEE. The CDR3 has 13 residues. Trimming removed 4 bases from V and 6 bases from J, with 13 bases in between.

This sequence joins TRBV29-1 and TRBJ2-5, with D unclear. Germline CDR1 is SQVTM and CDR2 is ANQGSEA. Trimming removed 3 bases at V and 4 bases at J, with 12 bases between. This CDR3 spans 13 amino acids. This CDR3 is CSVEPLNGETQYF. The CDR3 nucleotides are TGCAGCGTTGAGCCCCTTAACGGAGAGACCCAGTACTTC.

This clone appeared a few times. The CDR3 spells CASSQSPGQGDEQYF. The DNA of the CDR3 is TGTGCCAGCAGCCAATCCCCGGGACAGGGGGACGAGCAGTACTTC. The rearrangement links TRBV4-2 to TRBJ2-7, with 11 positions matching TRBD1. The CDR3 consists of 15 residues. Per the germline V gene, CDR1 is LGHNA and CDR2 is YNFKEQ. With V trimmed by 2 bases and J by 5 bases, 5 bases remained unmatched.

The rearrangement links TRBV9 to TRBJ1-1, with a tentative D call TRBD1 (6 bases). CDR3 length: 14 amino acids. Germline CDR1 and CDR2: SGDLS and YYNGEE. The ends were cut back, 0 bases at V and 7 bases at J, with 13 bases in the middle. In DNA, the CDR3 is TGTGCCAGCAGCGTAGAAGTGGGGGCTAATGAAGCTTTCTTT. The encoded protein is CASSVEVGANEAFF.

The chain couples TRBV6-5 to TRBJ1-1; 8 nucleotides agree with TRBD1. The CDR3 extends over 15 amino acids. V lost 7 bases and J lost 0; bases outside the gene matches: 7. Germline CDR1 is MNHEY and CDR2 is SVGAGI. CDR3 residues: CASKVGTGLNTEAFF. CDR3 DNA: TGTGCCAGCAAGGTGGGGACAGGTTTGAACACTGAAGCTTTCTTT.

The rearrangement links TRBV5-1 to TRBJ2-1; 8 nucleotides match TRBD2. The CDR3 is made up of 16 amino acids. V lost 4 bases and J lost 3; bases outside the gene matches: 9. CDR1 is SGHRS and CDR2 is YFSETQ in the germline V gene. The CDR3 DNA reads TGCGCCAGCAGCCCTATACTAGCGGCGAACTACAATGAGCAGTTCTTC. It codes for CASSPILAANYNEQFF. Complete variable domain (other parts from reference TRBV5-1 and TRBJ2-1): KAGVTQTPRYLIKTRGQQVTLSCSPISGHRSVSWYQQTPGQGLQFLFEYFSETQRNKGNFPGRFSGRQFSNSRSEMNVSTLELGDSALYLCASSPILAANYNEQFFGPGTRLTVL.

This clone was seen only a few times. The chain has TRBV6-6 and TRBJ2-1; 8 bases fit TRBD2. The CDR3 is 20 residues long. V shed 5 bases, J shed 6 bases, and the junction held 24 bases outside the gene matches. Germline V lookup: CDR1 MNHNY, CDR2 SVGAGI (reference sequence). The CDR3 bases are TGTGCCAGCAGTCGAACTCGTAGACTAGCGCCTCTAGATGGGTCCAATGAGCAGTTCTTC. This codes for CASSRTRRLAPLDGSNEQFF.

As for this clone: The sample contains more than one DNA sequence encoding this CDR3. The CDR3 region is CASSSGGTEAFF. The CDR3 DNA follows: TGTGCCAGCTCCTCAGGGGGCACTGAAGCTTTCTTT. The gene calls are TRBV7-9 and TRBJ1-1; 7 bases align to TRBD1. J gave up 4 bases and V 8 bases, and 4 bases lay outside the gene matches. This CDR3 has 12 amino acids. Germline lookup yields CDR1 SEHNR and CDR2 FQNEAQ (reference sequence). The whole variable domain, remainder taken from reference TRBV7-9 and TRBJ1-1, is DTGVSQNPRHKITKRGQNVTFRCDPISEHNRLYWYRQTLGQGPEFLTYFQNEAQLEKSRLLSDRFSAERPKGSFSTLEIQRTEQGDSAMYLCASSSGGTEAFFGQGTRLTVV.

This clone was detected only once. The rearrangement links TRBV30 to TRBJ1-1; unclear D gene. Germline assignment: CDR1 GTSNPN and CDR2 SVGIG (reference sequence). The CDR3 runs to 11 residues. Trimming removed 0 bases from V and 10 bases from J, with 9 bases in between. The CDR3 DNA follows: TGTGCCTGGAGTGTATGGCCGGGAGCTTTCTTT. It encodes CAWSVWPGAFF.

The chain carries TRBV18 and TRBJ2-7; perhaps TRBD1 as D (5 bases). The CDR3 has 14 residues. Trimming took off 6 bases at V and 6 bases at J, with 18 bases between the two ends. Germline V gives CDR1 KGHSH, CDR2 LQKENI. CDR3 amino acids: CASSQGEFLVEQYF. CDR3 DNA sequence: TGTGCCAGCTCCCAGGGCGAGTTCCTCGTCGAGCAGTACTTC.

The DNA for the CDR3 is TGTGCCAGCAGAACGGGACAGAACTACGAGCAGTACTTC. Its protein product is CASRTGQNYEQYF. V gene TRBV6-5 combines with J gene TRBJ2-7, with 7 bases matching TRBD1. Germline CDR1 MNHEY, CDR2 SVGAGI. This CDR3 is 13 amino acids long. V lost 6 bases and J lost 3; bases outside the gene matches: 5.

The CDR3 loop reads CASSLEDRGYGYTF. In DNA form, the CDR3 reads TGTGCCAGCAGCTTAGAGGACAGAGGCTATGGCTACACCTTC. This chain joins TRBV7-9 and TRBJ1-2; TRBD1 is a possible D gene (6 bases). The V end was cut by 1 base, the J end by 4 bases, with 10 bases between. The CDR3 totals 14 residues. Per germline, CDR1 SEHNR and CDR2 FQNEAQ (reference sequence). The full variable domain, completed using reference TRBV7-9 and TRBJ1-2, is DTGVSQNPRHKITKRGQNVTFRCDPISEHNRLYWYRQTLGQGPEFLTYFQNEAQLEKSRLLSDRFSAERPKGSFSTLEIQRTEQGDSAMYLCASSLEDRGYGYTFGSGTRLTVV.

This chain joins TRBV16 and TRBJ1-2; TRBD1 aligns across 12 bases. The CDR3 is 14 amino acids. V shed 4 bases, J shed 8 bases, and the junction held 5 bases outside the gene matches. Germline-derived CDR1 and CDR2 are KGHSY and FQNENV. The CDR3 DNA reads as TGTGCCAGCAGCCGAACCGGGACAGGGGGCGGCTACACCTTC. This codes for CASSRTGTGGGYTF.